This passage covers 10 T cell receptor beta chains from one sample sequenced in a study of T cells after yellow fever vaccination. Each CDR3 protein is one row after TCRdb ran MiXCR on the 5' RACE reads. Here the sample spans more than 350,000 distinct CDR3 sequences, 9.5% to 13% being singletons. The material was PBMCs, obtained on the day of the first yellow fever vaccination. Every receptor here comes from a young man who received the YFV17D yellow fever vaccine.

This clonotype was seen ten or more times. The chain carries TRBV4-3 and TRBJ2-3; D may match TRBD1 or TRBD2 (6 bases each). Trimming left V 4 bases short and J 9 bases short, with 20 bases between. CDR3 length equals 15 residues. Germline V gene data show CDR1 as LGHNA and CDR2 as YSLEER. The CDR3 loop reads CASSRKRGATGTQYF. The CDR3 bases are TGCGCCAGCAGCCGAAAAAGGGGGGCCACGGGGACGCAGTATTTT.

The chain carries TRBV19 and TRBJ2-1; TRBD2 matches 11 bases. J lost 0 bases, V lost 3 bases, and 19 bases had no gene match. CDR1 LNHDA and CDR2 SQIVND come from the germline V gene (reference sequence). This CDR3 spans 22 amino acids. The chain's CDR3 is CASSIVLAGGLITWSSYNEQFF. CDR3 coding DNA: TGTGCCAGTAGTATTGTGCTAGCGGGGGGACTAATAACCTGGTCCTCCTACAATGAGCAGTTCTTC.

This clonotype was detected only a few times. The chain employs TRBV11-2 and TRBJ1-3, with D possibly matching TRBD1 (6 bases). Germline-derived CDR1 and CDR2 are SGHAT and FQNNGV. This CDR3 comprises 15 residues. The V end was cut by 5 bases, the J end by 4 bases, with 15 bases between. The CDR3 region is CASSPLGGAGNTIYF. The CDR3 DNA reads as TGTGCCAGCAGCCCCTTGGGGGGGGCGGGAAACACCATATATTTT.

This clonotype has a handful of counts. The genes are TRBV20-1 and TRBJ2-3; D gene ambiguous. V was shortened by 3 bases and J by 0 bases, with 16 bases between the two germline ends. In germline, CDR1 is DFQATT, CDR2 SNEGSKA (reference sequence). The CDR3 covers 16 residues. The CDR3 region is CSASLRPTFSTDTQYF. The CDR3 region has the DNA TGCAGTGCTAGTCTCCGACCGACTTTTAGCACAGATACGCAGTATTTT.

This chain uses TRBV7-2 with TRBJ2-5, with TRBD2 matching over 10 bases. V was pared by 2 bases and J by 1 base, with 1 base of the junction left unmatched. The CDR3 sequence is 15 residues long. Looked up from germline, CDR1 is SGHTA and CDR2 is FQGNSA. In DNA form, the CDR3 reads TGTGCCAGCAGCTTACGGACTAGCGGCCAAGAGACCCAGTACTTC. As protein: CASSLRTSGQETQYF. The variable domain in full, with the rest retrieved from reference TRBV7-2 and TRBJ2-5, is GAGVSQSPSNKVTEKGKDVELRCDPISGHTALYWYRQSLGQGLEFLIYFQGNSAPDKSGLPSDRFSAERTGGSVSTLTIQRTQQEDSAVYLCASSLRTSGQETQYFGPGTRLLVL.

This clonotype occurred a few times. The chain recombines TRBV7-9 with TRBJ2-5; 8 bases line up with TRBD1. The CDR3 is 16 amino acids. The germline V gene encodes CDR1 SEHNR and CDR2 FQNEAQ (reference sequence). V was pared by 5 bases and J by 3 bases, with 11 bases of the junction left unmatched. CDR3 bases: TGTGCCAGCAGCCCCTGGACAGGGCGGCCCAAAGAGACCCAGTACTTC. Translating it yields CASSPWTGRPKETQYF.

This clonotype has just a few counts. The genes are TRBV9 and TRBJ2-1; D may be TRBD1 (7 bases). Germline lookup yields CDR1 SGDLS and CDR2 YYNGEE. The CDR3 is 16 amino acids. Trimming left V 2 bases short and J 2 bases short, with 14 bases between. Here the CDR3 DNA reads TGTGCCAGCAGCGTCCCGGGCAGGGGGGCCTACAATGAGCAGTTCTTC. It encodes CASSVPGRGAYNEQFF.

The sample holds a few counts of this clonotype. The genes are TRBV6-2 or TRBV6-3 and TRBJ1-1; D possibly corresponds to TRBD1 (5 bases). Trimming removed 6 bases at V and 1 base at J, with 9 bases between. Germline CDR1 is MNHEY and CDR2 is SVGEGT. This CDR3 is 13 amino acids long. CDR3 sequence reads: CASRDTSNTEAFF. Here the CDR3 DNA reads TGTGCCAGCAGGGACACGTCGAACACTGAAGCTTTCTTT.

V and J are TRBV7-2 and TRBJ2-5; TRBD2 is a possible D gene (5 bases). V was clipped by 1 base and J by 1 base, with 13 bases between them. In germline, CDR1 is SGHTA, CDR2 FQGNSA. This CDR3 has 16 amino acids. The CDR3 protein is CASSLDYARVQETQYF. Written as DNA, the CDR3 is TGTGCCAGCAGCTTAGACTATGCGAGGGTCCAAGAGACCCAGTACTTC.

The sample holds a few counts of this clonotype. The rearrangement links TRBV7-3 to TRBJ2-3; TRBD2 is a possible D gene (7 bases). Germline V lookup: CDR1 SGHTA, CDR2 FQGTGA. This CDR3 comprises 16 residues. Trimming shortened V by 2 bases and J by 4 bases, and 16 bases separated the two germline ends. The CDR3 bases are TGTGCCAGCAGCTTAGAAGGGGGGACTATAGCAGATACGCAGTATTTT. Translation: CASSLEGGTIADTQYF.